This TCR beta chain was documented in a study of cytomegalovirus exposure and HLA in healthy donors. This clone has just one count. Primers for the PCR totalled 60 Vbeta and 13 Jbeta. Method: immunoSEQ multiplex PCR; TCRdb's copy keeps in-frame clones and lacks some. Of around 120,000 clones in the sample, roughly 69% were seen once. The TCR comes from a man aged 25-40 years in good health and CMV-seropositive. Specimen: PBMCs.

CDR3 coding DNA: TGTGCCAGCACCTATCGGGGGGGGTCGTACAATGAGCAGTTCTTC. Its translation is CASTYRGGSYNEQFF. This chain links TRBV7-2 with TRBJ2-1; 8 nucleotides agree with TRBD2. This CDR3 spans 15 amino acids. Germline V lookup: CDR1 SGHTA, CDR2 FQGNSA. Losses at the gene ends were 7 bases for V and 4 bases for J; bases not matched to a gene: 9.